What follows are 10 T cell receptor beta chains derived from one specimen sequenced in a study of CD8 T cells in Susac syndrome. Reverse transcription of about 0.45 to 1 ug RNA was performed with random hexamers. TCRdb ran MiXCR on the immunoSEQ multiplex PCR reads and lists one entry per CDR3 protein. Of around 100,000 distinct CDR3 sequences in the sample, 95% were seen once. The sequenced material came from CD8+ T cells from PBMCs. The receptors derive from a human donor with Susac syndrome.

V is TRBV3-1 and J is TRBJ1-5, with a weak D call TRBD1 (5 bases). The CDR3 has 13 residues. Germline values: CDR1 LGHDT, CDR2 YNNKEL (reference sequence). V lost 4 bases and J 6 bases, leaving 10 bases between the germline ends. CDR3 sequence (DNA): TGTGCCAGCAGCCGGGACCGCGGTCAGCCCCAGCATTTT. Translating gives CASSRDRGQPQHF.

This sequence joins TRBV6-1 and TRBJ2-7; D is possibly TRBD2 (6 bases). V was trimmed by 1 base and J by 2 bases, leaving 12 bases between them. Germline-derived CDR1 and CDR2 are MNHNS and SASEGT. This CDR3 has 15 residues. The CDR3 nucleotides are TGTGCCAGCAGTGAAGGGGCGGGAATGACCTACGAGCAGTACTTC. It yields the protein CASSEGAGMTYEQYF.

V is TRBV20-1 and J is TRBJ2-7; 8 bases align to TRBD1. This CDR3 contains 11 residues. Germline CDR1 reads DFQATT; CDR2 reads SNEGSKA (reference sequence). Trimming cost V 5 bases and J 6 bases; bases outside gene matches: 3. The CDR3 nucleotides are TGCAGTGCTCCCACAGGGGGCGAGCAGTACTTC. This codes for CSAPTGGEQYF.

In its sample, this clonotype was seen once. The CDR3 here is CASSGLEETQYF. As DNA, the CDR3 is TGTGCCAGCAGCGGCCTGGAGGAGACCCAGTACTTC. V gene TRBV3-1 combines with J gene TRBJ2-5, with D uncertain. There are 12 residues in the CDR3. Germline CDR1 and CDR2: LGHDT and YNNKEL (reference sequence). V was trimmed by 5 bases and J by 5 bases, leaving 9 bases between them.

The chain combines TRBV18 with TRBJ1-3; possibly TRBD1 for D (6 bases). The CDR3 runs to 15 residues. Trimming removed 6 bases at V and 0 bases at J, with 12 bases between. The germline CDR1 and CDR2 sequences are KGHSH and LQKENI. The CDR3: CASSQGQISGNTIYF. In DNA form, the CDR3 reads TGTGCCAGCTCGCAAGGACAGATCTCTGGAAACACCATATATTTT.

The J gene is TRBJ2-5, the V gene TRBV13; 10 bases are shared with TRBD2. Per germline, CDR1 PRHDT and CDR2 FYEKMQ (reference sequence). The junction had 7 bases not matched to a gene; V was cut back by 5 bases and J by 1 base. This CDR3 has 16 residues. The CDR3 nucleotides are TGTGCCAGCAGCCATCGGACTAGCGGATTCCAAGAGACCCAGTACTTC. It encodes CASSHRTSGFQETQYF.

The J gene is TRBJ2-5, the V gene TRBV7-4, with D possibly matching TRBD1 (7 bases). The CDR3 contains 14 residues. Germline V gives CDR1 SGHVT, CDR2 SQSDAQ. Trimming took off 5 bases at V and 2 bases at J, with 12 bases between the two ends. CDR3 nucleotides: TGTGCCAGCAGCGCGGGACAGAATCAAGAGACCCAGTACTTC. It yields the protein CASSAGQNQETQYF.

V usage is TRBV25-1 and J usage is TRBJ2-1; D possibly corresponds to TRBD2 (5 bases). The CDR3 sequence is 16 residues long. Trimming stripped 5 bases from V and 0 bases from J, with 14 bases between. Looked up from germline, CDR1 is MGHDK and CDR2 is SYGVNS. CDR3 nucleotides: TGTGCCAGCAGTTCTGAACGGGGATCCTCCTACAATGAGCAGTTCTTC. Its protein product is CASSSERGSSYNEQFF.

The chain combines TRBV29-1 with TRBJ2-3; no clear D gene. The CDR3 has 12 residues. V gave up 7 bases and J gave up 3 bases, with 11 bases separating them. Germline CDR1 reads SQVTM; CDR2 reads ANQGSEA. This CDR3 is CSGEPGTDTQYF. The CDR3 nucleotides read TGCAGCGGCGAACCTGGGACAGATACGCAGTATTTT.

The DNA for the CDR3 is TGTGCCAGCAGCGTCCGGGACTATCCCCGGGATACGCAGTATTTT. As protein: CASSVRDYPRDTQYF. The chain employs TRBV7-9 and TRBJ2-3; 7 nucleotides agree with TRBD2. The V gene's germline CDR1 is SEHNR and CDR2 FQNEAQ (reference sequence). This CDR3 is 15 amino acids long. The junction had 11 bases not matched to a gene; V was cut back by 5 bases and J by 6 bases.